The 8 T cell receptor beta chains below come from one sample, sequenced in a study of radiation and T cells in renal cell carcinoma. Time point here: baseline pretreatment blood. Treatment reported: 15 Gy SBRT to primary tumor, nephrectomy 4 weeks later. Using immunoSEQ multiplex PCR, the repertoire was profiled, and TCRdb retains in-frame clones only, with some absent. The table lists approximately 110,000 clones, roughly four fifths of them singletons. The sequencing used blood, collected from a patient whose treatment included radiotherapy and nephrectomy. The receptors stem from a woman aged 55-70 years with renal cell carcinoma.

The J gene is TRBJ1-2, the V gene TRBV5-4; 11 nucleotides line up with TRBD1. After removal of 4 bases from V and 6 bases from J, the junction contained 14 bases not matched to a gene. This CDR3 spans 17 amino acids. Germline CDR1 reads SGHNT; CDR2 reads YYREEE (reference sequence). The chain's CDR3 is CASSPGRGTGGPNGYTF. CDR3 sequence (DNA): TGTGCCAGCAGCCCCGGAAGGGGGACAGGGGGACCTAATGGCTACACCTTC.

V usage is TRBV9 and J usage is TRBJ2-7; D gene unclear. Looked up from germline, CDR1 is SGDLS and CDR2 is YYNGEE. Trimming took 0 bases from V and 3 from J, leaving 10 bases between them. CDR3 length equals 14 residues. The CDR3 region has the DNA TGTGCCAGCAGCGTAGCTGGCGCGCACTACGAGCAGTACTTC. It translates to CASSVAGAHYEQYF.

The chain links TRBV4-1 to TRBJ1-4; maybe TRBD1 (6 bases). The germline CDR1 and CDR2 sequences are MGHRA and YSYEKL. The CDR3 totals 17 residues. Trimming cost V 4 bases and J 6 bases, with 21 bases left between them. This CDR3 reads CASSPTTGGGGYEKLFF. The CDR3 DNA reads as TGCGCCAGCAGCCCAACGACAGGTGGAGGGGGGTATGAAAAACTGTTTTTT.

This sequence joins TRBV2 and TRBJ1-6; 9 bases map to TRBD1. Per germline, CDR1 SNHLY and CDR2 FYNNEI. V was pared by 4 bases and J by 6 bases, with 1 base of the junction left unmatched. The CDR3 contains 14 residues. The CDR3, as DNA: TGTGCCAGCAGTGGGGACAGGGTTAATTCACCCCTCCACTTT. Its translation: CASSGDRVNSPLHF.

The V call is TRBV10-3, the J call TRBJ1-2; D remains unclear. Germline V gene sequence: CDR1 ENHRY, CDR2 SYGVKD. V was trimmed by 6 bases and J by 3 bases, leaving 14 bases between them. The CDR3 runs 14 residues. This chain's CDR3 is CAIRKADPDYGYTF. As DNA, the CDR3 is TGTGCCATCAGAAAGGCGGATCCCGACTATGGCTACACCTTC.

The chain is built from TRBV5-1 and TRBJ1-1; 7 positions match TRBD1. The germline CDR1 and CDR2 sequences are SGHRS and YFSETQ. This CDR3 is 15 amino acids long. The ends lost 0 bases at V and 6 bases at J; junction bases unmatched: 8. CDR3 region: CASSLEGRGDAEAFF. For the CDR3, the DNA is TGCGCCAGCAGCTTGGAAGGCAGGGGGGATGCTGAAGCTTTCTTT.

The chain uses TRBV5-1 and TRBJ1-2, with TRBD1 as a possible D gene (5 bases). The CDR3 is made up of 13 amino acids. V dropped 2 bases and J dropped 8 bases, with 13 bases sitting between them. Germline V gene lookup returns CDR1 SGHRS and CDR2 YFSETQ. The CDR3 bases are TGCGCCAGCAGCTTAGGTGGAAGGGGCGGCTACACCTTC. It codes for CASSLGGRGGYTF.

CDR3 nucleotide sequence: TGTGCCAGCTCACCAGGGGACAGGGACAGATATTCACCCCTCCACTTT. Amino acids: CASSPGDRDRYSPLHF. V usage is TRBV18 and J usage is TRBJ1-6; 9 positions match TRBD1. There are 16 residues in the CDR3. The germline V gene encodes CDR1 KGHSH and CDR2 LQKENI. The junction had 7 bases not matched to a gene; V was cut back by 2 bases and J by 8 bases.